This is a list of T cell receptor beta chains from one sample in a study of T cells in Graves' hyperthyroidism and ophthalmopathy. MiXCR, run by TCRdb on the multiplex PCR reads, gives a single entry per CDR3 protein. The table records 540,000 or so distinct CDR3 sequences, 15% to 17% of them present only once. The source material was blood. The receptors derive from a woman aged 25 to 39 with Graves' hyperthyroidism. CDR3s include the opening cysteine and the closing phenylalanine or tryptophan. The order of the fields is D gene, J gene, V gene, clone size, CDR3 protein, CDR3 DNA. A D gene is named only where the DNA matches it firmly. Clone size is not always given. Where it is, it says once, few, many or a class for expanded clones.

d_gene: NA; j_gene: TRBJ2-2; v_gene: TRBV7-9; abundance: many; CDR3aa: CASSSGGGNTGELFF; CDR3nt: TGCGCCAGCAGCTCCGGAGGGGGGAACACCGGGGAGCTGTTTTTT
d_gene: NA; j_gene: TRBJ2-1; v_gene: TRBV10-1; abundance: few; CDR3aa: CASSPLGGNEQFF; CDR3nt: TGCGCCAGCAGCCCCCTTGGGGGCAATGAGCAGTTCTTC
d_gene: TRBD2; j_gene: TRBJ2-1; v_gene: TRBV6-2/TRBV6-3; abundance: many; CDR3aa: CASRTLAGRSYNEQFF; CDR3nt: TGTGCCAGCAGAACCTTAGCGGGGCGGTCCTACAATGAGCAGTTCTTC
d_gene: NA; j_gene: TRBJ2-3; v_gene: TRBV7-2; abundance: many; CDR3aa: CASSARPDTQYF; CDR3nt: TGTGCCAGCAGCGCACGTCCCGATACGCAGTATTTT
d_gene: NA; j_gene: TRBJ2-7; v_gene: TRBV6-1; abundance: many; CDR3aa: CASSPLGGTVPYEQYF; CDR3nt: TGTGCCAGCAGCCCCCTGGGGGGGACAGTCCCCTACGAGCAGTACTTC
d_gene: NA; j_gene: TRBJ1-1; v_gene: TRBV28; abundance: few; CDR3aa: CASLQQNTEAFF; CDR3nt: TGTGCCAGTTTGCAGCAAAACACTGAAGCTTTCTTT
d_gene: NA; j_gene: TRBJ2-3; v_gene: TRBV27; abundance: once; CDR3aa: CASSPYRDTQYF; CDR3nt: TGTGCCAGCAGTCCCTACCGGGATACGCAGTATTTT
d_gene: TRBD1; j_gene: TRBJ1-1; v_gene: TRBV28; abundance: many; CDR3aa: CASSLKPPGGGTEAFF; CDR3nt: TGTGCCAGCAGTTTAAAACCCCCAGGGGGCGGAACTGAAGCTTTCTTT
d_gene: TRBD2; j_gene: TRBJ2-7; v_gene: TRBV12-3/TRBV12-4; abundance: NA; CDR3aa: CASSFRTSGTTGEQYF; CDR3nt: TGTGCCAGCAGTTTTAGAACTAGCGGGACCACAGGGGAGCAGTACTTC
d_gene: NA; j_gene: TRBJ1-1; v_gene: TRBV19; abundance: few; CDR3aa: CASSTGQNMNTEAFF; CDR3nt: TGTGCCAGTAGTACCGGACAGAACATGAACACTGAAGCTTTCTTT
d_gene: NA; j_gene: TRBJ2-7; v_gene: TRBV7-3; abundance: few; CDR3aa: CASSLGKGAPYEQYF; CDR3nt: TGTGCCAGCAGCTTAGGGAAGGGAGCCCCCTACGAGCAGTACTTC
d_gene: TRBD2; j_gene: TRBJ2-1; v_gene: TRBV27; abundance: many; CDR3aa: CASTPRGVAGSYNEQFF; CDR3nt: TGTGCCAGCACCCCCCGCGGGGTAGCGGGCTCCTACAATGAGCAGTTCTTC
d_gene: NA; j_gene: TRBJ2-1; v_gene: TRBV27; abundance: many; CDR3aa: CASSLITTLNEQFF; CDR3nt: TGTGCCAGCAGTTTGATTACGACACTAAATGAGCAGTTCTTC
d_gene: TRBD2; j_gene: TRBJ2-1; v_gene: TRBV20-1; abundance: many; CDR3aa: CSARGGTSGRYINEQFF; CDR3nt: TGCAGTGCTAGAGGGGGGACTAGCGGGAGGTACATCAATGAGCAGTTCTTC
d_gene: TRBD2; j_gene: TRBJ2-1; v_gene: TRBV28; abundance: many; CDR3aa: CASSFAPGLAGVDEQFF; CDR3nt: TGTGCCAGCAGTTTCGCCCCGGGGCTAGCGGGAGTGGATGAGCAGTTCTTC
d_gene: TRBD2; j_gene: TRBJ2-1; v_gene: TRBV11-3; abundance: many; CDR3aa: CASSLGTSGDNEQFF; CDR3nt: TGTGCCAGCAGCTTAGGGACTAGCGGGGACAATGAGCAGTTCTTC
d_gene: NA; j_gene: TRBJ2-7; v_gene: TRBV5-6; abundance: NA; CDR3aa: CASSFGPIGEQYF; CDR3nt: TGTGCCAGCAGCTTCGGACCGATCGGCGAGCAGTACTTC
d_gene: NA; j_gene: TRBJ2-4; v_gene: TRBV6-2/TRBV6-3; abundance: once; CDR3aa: CASSAGNIAKNIQYF; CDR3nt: TGTGCCAGCAGCGCGGGGAACATAGCCAAAAACATTCAGTACTTC
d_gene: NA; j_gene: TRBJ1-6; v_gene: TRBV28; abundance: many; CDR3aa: CASRQPPGGILLHF; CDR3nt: TGTGCCAGCCGGCAACCACCCGGAGGCATCCTCCTCCACTTT
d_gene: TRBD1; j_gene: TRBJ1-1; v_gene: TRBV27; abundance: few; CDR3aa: CASSPSHTGALNTEAFF; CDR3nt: TGTGCCAGCAGCCCTTCCCACACAGGGGCCCTCAACACTGAAGCTTTCTTT
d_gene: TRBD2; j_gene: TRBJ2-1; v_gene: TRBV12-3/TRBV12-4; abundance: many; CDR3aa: CASSFGRETYNEQFF; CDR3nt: TGTGCCAGCAGTTTCGGGCGGGAGACTTACAATGAGCAGTTCTTC
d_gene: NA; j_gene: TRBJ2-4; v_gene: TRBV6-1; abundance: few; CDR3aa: CASSEVATKNIQYF; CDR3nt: TGTGCCAGCAGTGAAGTGGCTACTAAAAACATTCAGTACTTC
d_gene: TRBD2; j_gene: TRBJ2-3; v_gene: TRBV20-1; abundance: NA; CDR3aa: CSARPGGSTDTQYF; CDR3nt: TGCAGTGCTCGGCCCGGGGGGAGCACAGATACGCAGTATTTT
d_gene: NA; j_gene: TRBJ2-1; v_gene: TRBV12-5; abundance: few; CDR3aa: CASGSTVGYSYNEQFF; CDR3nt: TGTGCTAGTGGTTCCACCGTGGGTTACTCCTACAATGAGCAGTTCTTC
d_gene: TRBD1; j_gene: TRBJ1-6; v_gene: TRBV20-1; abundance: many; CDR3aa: CSARDNGDRGDSPLHF; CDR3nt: TGCAGTGCTAGAGATAATGGGGACAGGGGTGATTCACCCCTCCACTTT
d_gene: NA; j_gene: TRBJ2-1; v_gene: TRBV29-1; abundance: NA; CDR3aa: CSVYKGGEQFF; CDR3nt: TGCAGCGTATACAAGGGGGGTGAGCAGTTCTTC
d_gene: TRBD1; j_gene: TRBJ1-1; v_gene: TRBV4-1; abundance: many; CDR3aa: CASRDRAIYTEAFF; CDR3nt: TGCGCCAGCAGGGACAGGGCAATATACACTGAAGCTTTCTTT
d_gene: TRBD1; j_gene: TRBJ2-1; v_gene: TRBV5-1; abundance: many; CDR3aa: CASSQRDRWSEQFF; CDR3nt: TGCGCCAGCAGCCAAAGGGACAGGTGGTCTGAGCAGTTCTTC
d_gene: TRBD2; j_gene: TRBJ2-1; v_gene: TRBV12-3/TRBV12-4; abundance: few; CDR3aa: CASSSRTSGNYNEQFF; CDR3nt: TGTGCCAGCAGTTCCCGGACTAGCGGGAACTACAATGAGCAGTTCTTC
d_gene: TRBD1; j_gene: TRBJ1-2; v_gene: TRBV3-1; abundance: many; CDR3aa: CASSPQGAYGYTF; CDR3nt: TGTGCCAGCAGCCCCCAGGGGGCTTATGGCTACACCTTC
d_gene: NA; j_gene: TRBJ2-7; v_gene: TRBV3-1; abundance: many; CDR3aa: CASSQDEGGKTYEQYF; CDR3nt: TGTGCCAGCAGCCAAGATGAGGGTGGCAAGACCTACGAGCAGTACTTC
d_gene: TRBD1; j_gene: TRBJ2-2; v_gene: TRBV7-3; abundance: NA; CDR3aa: CASSPTGGFGELFF; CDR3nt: TGTGCCAGCAGCCCGACAGGGGGATTCGGGGAGCTGTTTTTT
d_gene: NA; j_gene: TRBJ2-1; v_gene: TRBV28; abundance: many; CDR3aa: CASSRWGQFF; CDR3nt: TGTGCCAGCAGTCGGTGGGGGCAGTTCTTC
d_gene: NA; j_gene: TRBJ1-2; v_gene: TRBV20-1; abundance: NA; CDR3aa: CSARVGALLGYTF; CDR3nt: TGCAGTGCTAGAGTCGGGGCTCTCCTTGGCTACACCTTC
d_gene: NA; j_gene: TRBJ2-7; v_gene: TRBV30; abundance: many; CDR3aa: CAWDGAYEQYF; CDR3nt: TGTGCCTGGGACGGGGCCTACGAGCAGTACTTC
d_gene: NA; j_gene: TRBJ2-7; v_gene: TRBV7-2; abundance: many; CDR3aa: CASSSGGGNPSEQYF; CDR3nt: TGTGCCAGCAGCTCCGGGGGCGGGAATCCCTCCGAGCAGTACTTC
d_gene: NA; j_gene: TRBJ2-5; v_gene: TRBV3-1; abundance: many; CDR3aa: CASSQNGGPETQYF; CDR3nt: TGTGCCAGCAGCCAAAATGGGGGACCAGAGACCCAGTACTTC
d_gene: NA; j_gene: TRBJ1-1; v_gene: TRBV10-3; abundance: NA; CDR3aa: CAIGQPNTEAFF; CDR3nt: TGTGCCATCGGGCAGCCGAACACTGAAGCTTTCTTT
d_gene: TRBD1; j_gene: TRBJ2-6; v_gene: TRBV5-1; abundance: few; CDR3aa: CASSLSGQSSGANVLTF; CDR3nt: TGCGCCAGCAGCTTGTCGGGACAGAGCTCTGGGGCCAACGTCCTGACTTTC
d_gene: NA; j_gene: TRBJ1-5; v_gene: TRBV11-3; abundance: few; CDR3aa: CASYSPQHF; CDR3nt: TGTGCCAGCTACTCGCCTCAGCATTTT
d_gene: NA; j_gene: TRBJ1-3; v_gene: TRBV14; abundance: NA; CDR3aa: CASSHIGRNTIYF; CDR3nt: TGTGCCAGCAGCCACATAGGGCGAAACACCATATATTTT
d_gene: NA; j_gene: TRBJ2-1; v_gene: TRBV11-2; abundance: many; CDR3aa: CASSFERIYNEQFF; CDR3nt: TGTGCCAGCAGCTTTGAGCGGATATACAATGAGCAGTTCTTC
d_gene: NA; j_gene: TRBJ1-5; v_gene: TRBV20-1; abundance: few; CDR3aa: CSASRPARYSNQPQHF; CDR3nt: TGCAGTGCTAGTCGCCCTGCAAGGTATAGCAATCAGCCCCAGCATTTT
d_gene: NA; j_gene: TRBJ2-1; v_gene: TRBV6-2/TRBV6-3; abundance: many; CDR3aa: CASSQGDGYNEQFF; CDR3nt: TGTGCCAGCAGTCAAGGGGACGGTTACAATGAGCAGTTCTTC
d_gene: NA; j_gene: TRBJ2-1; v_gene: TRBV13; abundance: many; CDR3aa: CASSTTPLDEQFF; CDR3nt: TGTGCCAGCAGCACCACCCCCCTGGATGAGCAGTTCTTC
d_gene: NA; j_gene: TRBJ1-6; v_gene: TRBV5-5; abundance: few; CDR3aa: CASSLFRAAAPLHF; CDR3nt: TGTGCCAGCAGCTTGTTCAGGGCCGCGGCACCCCTCCACTTT
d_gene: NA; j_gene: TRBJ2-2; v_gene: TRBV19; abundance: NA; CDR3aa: CASKRALAGELFF; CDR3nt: TGTGCCAGTAAGCGGGCCCTGGCCGGGGAGCTGTTTTTT
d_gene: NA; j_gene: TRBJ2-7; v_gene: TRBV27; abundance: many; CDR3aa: CASSWGGGGDNEQYF; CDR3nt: TGTGCCAGCAGCTGGGGGGGAGGCGGGGACAACGAGCAGTACTTC
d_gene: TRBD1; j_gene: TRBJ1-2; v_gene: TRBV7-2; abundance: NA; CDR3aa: CASSNMTGNYGYTF; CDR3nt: TGTGCCAGCAGCAATATGACAGGGAACTATGGCTACACCTTC
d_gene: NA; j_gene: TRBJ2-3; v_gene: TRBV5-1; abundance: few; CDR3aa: CASSLGTGPRKDTQYF; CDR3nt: TGCGCCAGCAGCTTGGGAACGGGACCCCGGAAAGATACGCAGTATTTT
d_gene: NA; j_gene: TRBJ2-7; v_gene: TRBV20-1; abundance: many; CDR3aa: CSAWGRGLNYEQYF; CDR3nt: TGCAGTGCTTGGGGACGGGGGCTAAACTACGAGCAGTACTTC
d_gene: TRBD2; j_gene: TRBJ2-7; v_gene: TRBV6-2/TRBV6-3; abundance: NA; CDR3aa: CASSYDTSRLAGEYEQYF; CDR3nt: TGTGCCAGCAGTTACGACACATCCCGACTAGCGGGAGAATACGAGCAGTACTTC
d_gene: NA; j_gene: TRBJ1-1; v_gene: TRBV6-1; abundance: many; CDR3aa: CASSDGLMNTEAFF; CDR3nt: TGTGCCAGCAGTGATGGCCTCATGAACACTGAAGCTTTCTTT
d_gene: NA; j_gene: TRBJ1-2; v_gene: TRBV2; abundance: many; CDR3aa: CASSVGRTYGYTF; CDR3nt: TGTGCCAGCAGTGTTGGGCGGACCTATGGCTACACCTTC
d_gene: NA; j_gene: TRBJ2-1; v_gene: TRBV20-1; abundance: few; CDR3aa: CSARVPLATNEQFF; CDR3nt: TGCAGTGCTAGAGTGCCTCTAGCTACCAATGAGCAGTTCTTC
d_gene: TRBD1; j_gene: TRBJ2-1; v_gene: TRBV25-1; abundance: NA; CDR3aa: CASRGQVRSYNEQFF; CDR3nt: TGTGCCAGCAGGGGACAGGTCCGCTCCTACAATGAGCAGTTCTTC
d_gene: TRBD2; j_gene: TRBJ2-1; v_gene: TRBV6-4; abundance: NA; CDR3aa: CARKRDWDNEQFF; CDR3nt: TGTGCCAGAAAGCGGGACTGGGACAATGAGCAGTTCTTC
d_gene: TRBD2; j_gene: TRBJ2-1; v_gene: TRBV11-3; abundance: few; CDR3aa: CASSSGLAGSFEQFF; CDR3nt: TGTGCCAGCAGCTCGGGACTAGCGGGATCTTTCGAGCAGTTCTTC
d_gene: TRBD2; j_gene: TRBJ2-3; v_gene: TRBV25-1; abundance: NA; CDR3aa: CASSAGLATTDTQYF; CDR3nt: TGTGCCAGCAGTGCAGGACTAGCGACCACAGATACGCAGTATTTT
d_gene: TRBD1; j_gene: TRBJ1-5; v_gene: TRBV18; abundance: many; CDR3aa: CASSSDRGSNQPQHF; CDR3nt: TGTGCCAGCTCATCGGACAGGGGCAGCAATCAGCCCCAGCATTTT